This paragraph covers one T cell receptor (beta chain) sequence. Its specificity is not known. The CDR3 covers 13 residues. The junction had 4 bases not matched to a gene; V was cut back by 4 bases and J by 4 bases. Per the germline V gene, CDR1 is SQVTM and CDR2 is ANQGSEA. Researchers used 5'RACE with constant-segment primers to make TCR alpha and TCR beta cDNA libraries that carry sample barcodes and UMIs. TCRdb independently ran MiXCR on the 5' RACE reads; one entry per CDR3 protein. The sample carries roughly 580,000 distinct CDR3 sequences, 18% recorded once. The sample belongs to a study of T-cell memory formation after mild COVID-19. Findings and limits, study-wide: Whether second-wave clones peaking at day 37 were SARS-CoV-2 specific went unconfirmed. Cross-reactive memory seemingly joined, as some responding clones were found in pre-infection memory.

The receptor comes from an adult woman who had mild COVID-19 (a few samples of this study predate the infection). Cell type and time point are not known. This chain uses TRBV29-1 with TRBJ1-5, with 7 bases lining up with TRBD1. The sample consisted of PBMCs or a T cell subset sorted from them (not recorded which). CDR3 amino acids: CSVGDSLNQPQHF. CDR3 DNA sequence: TGCAGCGTTGGGGACAGTTTAAATCAGCCCCAGCATTTT. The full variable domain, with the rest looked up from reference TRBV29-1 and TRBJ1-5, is SAVISQKPSRDICQRGTSLTIQCQVDSQVTMMFWYRQQPGQSLTLIATANQGSEATYESGFVIDKFPISRPNLTFSTLTVSNMSPEDSSIYLCSVGDSLNQPQHFGDGTRLSIL.